A single sample is the source of the 29 T cell receptor beta chains below, sequenced in a study of control samples from healthy donors and cancer patients. Only in-frame clones appear in the TCRdb table, and some are missing; sequencing was by immunoSEQ multiplex PCR. The sample consists of 100,000 to 150,000 clones, 80% to 90% of them appearing once. Sequencing was performed on blood. Receptor source: a man in his 60s in good health.

The chain links TRBV6-5 to TRBJ1-2; D gene unclear. This CDR3 is 13 amino acids long. V lost 6 bases, J lost 2 bases, and 10 bases lay in between. Germline V gene lookup returns CDR1 MNHEY and CDR2 SVGAGI. The CDR3 sequence: CASRGRTNYGYTF. The CDR3 DNA reads TGTGCCAGCAGAGGCAGAACAAACTATGGCTACACCTTC.

The chain has TRBV30 and TRBJ1-6, with D hard to call. The CDR3 length is 12 residues. Germline-derived CDR1 and CDR2 are GTSNPN and SVGIG (reference sequence). V was trimmed by 5 bases and J by 8 bases, leaving 10 bases between them. CDR3: CAWGALHSPLHF. The CDR3 DNA sequence: TGTGCCTGGGGAGCCCTTCATTCACCCCTCCACTTT.

The chain uses TRBV4-1 and TRBJ1-6, with 9 bases lining up with TRBD1. V lost 2 bases to trimming and J lost 7 bases; unmatched junction nucleotides: 6. Germline lookup yields CDR1 MGHRA and CDR2 YSYEKL. CDR3 length: 16 residues. In DNA form, the CDR3 reads TGCGCCAGCAGCCAACGACAGGGGGAGTGGAATTCACCCCTCCACTTT. It yields the protein CASSQRQGEWNSPLHF.

The chain uses TRBV3-1 (or the pseudogene TRBV3-2) and TRBJ1-2, with 8 bases identical to TRBD1. This CDR3 contains 15 residues. Germline assignment: CDR1 LGHDT and CDR2 YNNKEL (reference sequence). J lost 4 bases, V lost 2 bases, and 6 bases had no gene match. The CDR3 here is CASSQRQGTSYGYTF. The CDR3 nucleotides read TGTGCCAGCAGCCAAAGACAGGGGACTAGCTATGGCTACACCTTC.

The chain uses TRBV7-2 and TRBJ2-1, with D possibly TRBD2 on 5 matching bases. Trimming pared 7 bases from V and 4 bases from J, leaving 14 bases between. This CDR3 is built from 14 residues. Per the germline V gene, CDR1 is SGHTA and CDR2 is FQGNSA. The CDR3 is CASNAGVQYNEQFF. The DNA for the CDR3 is TGTGCCAGCAACGCCGGGGTCCAGTACAATGAGCAGTTCTTC.

V is TRBV28 and J is TRBJ2-5; a possible D gene is TRBD2 (5 bases). Per germline, CDR1 MDHEN and CDR2 SYDVKM. Trimming shortened V by 4 bases and J by 5 bases, and 8 bases separated the two germline ends. The CDR3 covers 12 residues. In DNA, the CDR3 is TGTGCCAGCAGTTGGGGAGTGGAGACCCAGTACTTC. It specifies CASSWGVETQYF.

The chain joins TRBV12-3 or TRBV12-4 to TRBJ2-7; D is perhaps TRBD1 (6 bases). V dropped 3 bases and J dropped 3 bases, with 9 bases sitting between them. This CDR3 is 13 amino acids long. This CDR3 reads CASSFIQGYEQYF. The CDR3, as DNA: TGTGCCAGCAGTTTCATACAGGGCTACGAGCAGTACTTC.

The rearrangement uses TRBV4-2 and TRBJ2-2; 8 positions agree with TRBD1. Trimming cost V 3 bases and J 7 bases; bases outside gene matches: 4. CDR3 length equals 14 residues. CDR1 and CDR2 (germline): LGHNA, YNFKEQ. The DNA for the CDR3 is TGTGCCAGCAGCCAGACAGGGGTGGACGGGGAGCTGTTTTTT. It is translated as CASSQTGVDGELFF.

This chain's CDR3 is CASSYSTRGNQPQHF. CDR3 sequence (DNA): TGTGCCAGCAGTTACTCCACGAGGGGCAATCAGCCCCAGCATTTT. The chain links TRBV6-5 to TRBJ1-5, with unresolved D. In germline, CDR1 is MNHEY, CDR2 SVGAGI. Trimming removed 0 bases from V and 2 bases from J, with 8 bases in between. This CDR3 has 15 amino acids.

The V gene is TRBV24-1, the J gene TRBJ2-1, with 7 bases that match TRBD2. The CDR3 is 16 amino acids. The germline V gene encodes CDR1 KGHDR and CDR2 SFDVKD. The V segment lost 1 base and the J segment 4 bases; nucleotides outside the gene matches: 6. This chain's CDR3 is CATSDFPGLKYNEQFF. CDR3 DNA: TGTGCCACCAGTGATTTCCCGGGACTAAAGTACAATGAGCAGTTCTTC.

This sequence joins TRBV19 and TRBJ2-3; 9 nucleotides match TRBD1. The V and J ends lost 6 bases and 5 bases, in that order; junction bases with no gene match: 9. The CDR3 length is 15 residues. Germline assignment: CDR1 LNHDA and CDR2 SQIVND (reference sequence). DNA for the CDR3: TGTGCCAGTAGAAATCCGGGACAGGGAAAAGATACGCAGTATTTT. Translating gives CASRNPGQGKDTQYF.

The chain uses TRBV18 and TRBJ2-7; D may be TRBD1 (5 bases). The germline V gene has CDR1 KGHSH and CDR2 LQKENI. V was clipped by 2 bases and J by 2 bases, with 13 bases between them. The CDR3 is made up of 15 amino acids. As DNA, the CDR3 is TGTGCCAGCTCACCAGACAGATATTCTCCCTACGAGCAGTACTTC. Protein: CASSPDRYSPYEQYF.

As to this clone: One junction end does not reproduce the germline sequence, and a read error may be involved. V gene TRBV3-1 (or the pseudogene TRBV3-2) combines with J gene TRBJ1-2; weak D call: TRBD1 (5 bases). CDR1 and CDR2 from the germline V gene are LGHDT and YNNKEL (reference sequence). The CDR3 covers 12 residues. The CDR3 bases are TGTGCCAGCAGCCAAGATAATGGCAGGGCGGACTTC. This translates into CASSQDNGRADF.

The chain links TRBV3-1 (or the pseudogene TRBV3-2) to TRBJ2-3, with no clear D. CDR3 length equals 14 residues. V lost 4 bases and J 2 bases, leaving 10 bases between the germline ends. The germline V gene has CDR1 LGHDT and CDR2 YNNKEL (reference sequence). This CDR3 is CASSPTTYTDTQYF. The CDR3 region has the DNA TGTGCCAGCAGCCCGACGACCTACACAGATACGCAGTATTTT.

The chain employs TRBV28 and TRBJ1-5, with D possibly TRBD1 on 6 matching bases. This CDR3 has 16 amino acids. V lost 4 bases and J lost 5, with 18 bases in between. Germline assignment: CDR1 MDHEN and CDR2 SYDVKM. CDR3 DNA: TGTGCCAGCAGTTCACACCCGGACAGCCAACATCAGCCCCAGCATTTT. Its translation: CASSSHPDSQHQPQHF.

The rearrangement links TRBV4-2 to TRBJ2-2, with 10 nucleotides matching TRBD2. Germline CDR1 and CDR2: LGHNA and YNFKEQ. J gave up 6 bases and V 3 bases, and 4 bases lay outside the gene matches. The CDR3 has 15 residues. The CDR3 region is CASSQERGGSGELFF. The CDR3 region has the DNA TGTGCCAGCAGCCAGGAGCGGGGGGGGTCCGGGGAGCTGTTTTTT.

The gene calls are TRBV7-2 and TRBJ2-2; no clear D. CDR3 length equals 12 residues. Germline V gives CDR1 SGHTA, CDR2 FQGNSA. V lost 8 bases, J lost 6 bases, and 10 bases lay in between. The CDR3 here is CASGRGAGELFF. The CDR3 nucleotides read TGTGCCAGCGGTAGAGGCGCCGGGGAGCTGTTTTTT.

This clone was seen a few times. The chain has TRBV11-2 and TRBJ2-7; tentatively, D is TRBD1 (5 bases). The V end was cut by 2 bases, the J end by 2 bases, with 13 bases between. CDR3 length equals 15 residues. CDR1 and CDR2 from the germline V gene are SGHAT and FQNNGV. CDR3 in amino acids: CASSLQQVPTYEQYF. CDR3 DNA sequence: TGTGCCAGCAGCTTACAACAGGTTCCTACCTACGAGCAGTACTTC.

The V call is TRBV6-2 or TRBV6-3, the J call TRBJ2-7, with 8 bases that match TRBD1. This CDR3 contains 18 residues. With V trimmed by 0 bases and J by 3 bases, 13 bases remained unmatched. Germline V gives CDR1 MNHEY, CDR2 SVGEGT. The CDR3 bases are TGTGCCAGCAGTTACTCCTCCGGGACAGGCGGACACCTCTACGAGCAGTACTTC. Protein: CASSYSSGTGGHLYEQYF.

The chain carries TRBV6-5 and TRBJ1-5; TRBD1 might be the D (5 bases). This CDR3 spans 15 amino acids. In germline, CDR1 is MNHEY, CDR2 SVGAGI. The V and J ends lost 6 bases and 3 bases respectively, with 15 bases between them. CDR3 protein: CASRLTEEYNQPQHF. CDR3 nucleotides: TGTGCCAGCAGACTGACAGAAGAATACAATCAGCCCCAGCATTTT.

J is TRBJ1-2 and V is TRBV6-5; D is possibly TRBD1 (5 bases). V was trimmed by 4 bases and J by 8 bases, leaving 14 bases between them. CDR1 and CDR2 (germline): MNHEY, SVGAGI. The CDR3 loop spans 13 amino acids. CDR3 in amino acids: CASSLLRVGGYTF. The CDR3 DNA reads TGTGCCAGCAGTTTACTCAGGGTAGGGGGCTACACCTTC.

This rearrangement joins TRBV7-2 to TRBJ1-1; D not certain. Trimming stripped 2 bases from V and 1 base from J, with 8 bases between. This CDR3 contains 14 residues. Germline CDR1 and CDR2: SGHTA and FQGNSA. The CDR3 nucleotides are TGTGCCAGCAGCTTACGCAGCCCGAACACTGAAGCTTTCTTT. Amino acids: CASSLRSPNTEAFF.

In this sample, this clone turned up a few times. The chain carries TRBV19 and TRBJ1-5, with 8 bases fitting TRBD1. The CDR3 length is 14 residues. V lost 4 bases and J lost 6; bases outside the gene matches: 5. Per germline, CDR1 LNHDA and CDR2 SQIVND (reference sequence). The CDR3 is CASSTQGAGQPQHF. Here the CDR3 DNA reads TGTGCCAGTAGTACTCAGGGGGCGGGTCAGCCCCAGCATTTT.

The chain joins TRBV29-1 to TRBJ1-2; D may be TRBD1 (5 bases). This CDR3 has 13 residues. CDR1 and CDR2 (germline): SQVTM, ANQGSEA. V shed 5 bases and J shed 2 bases, with 12 bases lying between them. The CDR3 here is CSVRDDLNYGYTF. CDR3 DNA sequence: TGCAGCGTTCGGGACGACTTGAACTATGGCTACACCTTC.

V is TRBV11-2 and J is TRBJ1-1; D not resolved. Germline V lookup: CDR1 SGHAT, CDR2 FQNNGV. Trimming pared 2 bases from V and 1 base from J, leaving 8 bases between. The CDR3 covers 14 residues. CDR3 DNA: TGTGCCAGCAGCTTACTCCGACAGAACACTGAAGCTTTCTTT. Protein product: CASSLLRQNTEAFF.

This chain connects TRBV19 to TRBJ1-2, with TRBD1 as a possible D gene (6 bases). Trimming took off 3 bases at V and 6 bases at J, with 14 bases between the two ends. Germline loops: CDR1 LNHDA, CDR2 SQIVND (reference sequence). The CDR3 spans 14 residues. The CDR3 reads CASSMGWDMDGYTF. CDR3 sequence (DNA): TGTGCCAGTAGTATGGGGTGGGACATGGATGGCTACACCTTC.

The V and J genes are TRBV28 and TRBJ1-5; weak D call: TRBD1 (5 bases). The V gene lost 8 bases and the J gene lost 5 bases, with 19 bases spanning the gap. The CDR3 has 15 residues. CDR1 and CDR2 (germline): MDHEN, SYDVKM. CDR3 in amino acids: CASRSGGVAYQPQHF. DNA of the CDR3: TGTGCCAGCCGTAGTGGGGGGGTGGCTTATCAGCCCCAGCATTTT.

The sample holds one count of this clone. V usage is TRBV18 and J usage is TRBJ2-3; no firm D call. Trimming cost V 2 bases and J 5 bases, with 2 bases left between them. The CDR3 contains 11 residues. CDR1 is KGHSH, CDR2 LQKENI, per germline. This CDR3 reads CASSPKDTQYF. The CDR3 DNA follows: TGTGCCAGCTCACCAAAAGATACGCAGTATTTT.

V usage is TRBV5-1 and J usage is TRBJ1-6; D uncertain. Germline V gene lookup returns CDR1 SGHRS and CDR2 YFSETQ. Between the trimmed V and J ends, which lost 4 bases and 5 bases, there was a span of 10 bases. The CDR3 is 14 amino acids. CDR3 coding DNA: TGCGCCAGCAGCACCGGGCAGAATAATTCACCCCTCCACTTT. Its translation: CASSTGQNNSPLHF.